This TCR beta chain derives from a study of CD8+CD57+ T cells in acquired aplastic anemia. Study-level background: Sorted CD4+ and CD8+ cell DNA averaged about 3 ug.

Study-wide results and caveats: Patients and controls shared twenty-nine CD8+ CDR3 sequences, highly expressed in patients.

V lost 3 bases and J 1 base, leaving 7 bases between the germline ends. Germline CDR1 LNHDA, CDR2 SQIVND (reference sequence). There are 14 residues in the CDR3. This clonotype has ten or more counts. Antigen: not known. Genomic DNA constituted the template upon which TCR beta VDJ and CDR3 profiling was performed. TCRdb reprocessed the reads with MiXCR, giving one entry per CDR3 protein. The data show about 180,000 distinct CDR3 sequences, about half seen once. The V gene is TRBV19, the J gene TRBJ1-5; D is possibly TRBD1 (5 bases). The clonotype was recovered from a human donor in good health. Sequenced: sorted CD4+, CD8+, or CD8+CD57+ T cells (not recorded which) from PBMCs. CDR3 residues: CASSIRDSNQPQHF. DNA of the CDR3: TGTGCCAGTAGTATTAGGGACAGCAATCAGCCCCAGCATTTT.